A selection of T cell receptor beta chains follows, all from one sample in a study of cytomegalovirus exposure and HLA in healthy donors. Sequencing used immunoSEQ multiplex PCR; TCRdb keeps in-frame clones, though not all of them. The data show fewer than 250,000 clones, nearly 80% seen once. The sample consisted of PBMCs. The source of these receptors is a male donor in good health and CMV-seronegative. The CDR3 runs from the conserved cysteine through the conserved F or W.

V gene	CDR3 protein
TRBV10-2	CASSDLGRGLITGETQYF
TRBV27	CASRYRDTKQETQYF
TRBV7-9	CASSHPAGGGVNTEAFF
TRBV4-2	CASSQPGQGDTEAFF
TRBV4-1	CASSQALAALGTQYF
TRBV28	CASSSGTPNYGYTF
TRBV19	CASSIARTGSYEQYF
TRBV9	CASSVGSPVDGYTF
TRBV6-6	CASSKNGNTEAFF
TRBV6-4	CASSVLSGGELFF
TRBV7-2	CASSSPTSGRRNEQFF
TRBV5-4	CASSPGGDNYGYTF
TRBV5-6	CASGGGRGAEAFF
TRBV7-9	CASSLSGGSYNEQFF
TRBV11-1	CASSLRGVDTQYF
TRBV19	CASFTRNTGELFF
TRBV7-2	CASSVSRRGGADTQYF
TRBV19	CASSKRQGSYNQPQHF
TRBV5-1	CASSLKQGVDGYTF
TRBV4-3	CASSPHGGGTQYF
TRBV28	CASSSDGGSSYNEQFF
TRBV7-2	CASSRGFGGDTQYF
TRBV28	CASSKGFKNIQYF
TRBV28	CASVTSGRARTGELFF
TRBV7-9	CASSGGAKQETQYF
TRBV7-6	CASSLTGEGTYEQYF
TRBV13	CASSPSREGEQFF
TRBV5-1	CASSFRVNEQFF
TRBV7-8	CASSQTGGYEKLFF
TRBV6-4	CATIAGGRANTGELFF
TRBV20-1	CSASPVLEQYF
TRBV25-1	CASSFLETQYF
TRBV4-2	CASSQELSYGYTF
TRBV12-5	CASGLDRTSGRAGELFF
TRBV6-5	CASSLRYSTEAFF
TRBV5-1	CASSNGQGSNTGELFF
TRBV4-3	CASSHGANTGELFF
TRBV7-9	CSSSSRPVSVYEQYF
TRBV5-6	CASSLGAGGPYEQYF
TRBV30	CAWSVWTGDTEAFF